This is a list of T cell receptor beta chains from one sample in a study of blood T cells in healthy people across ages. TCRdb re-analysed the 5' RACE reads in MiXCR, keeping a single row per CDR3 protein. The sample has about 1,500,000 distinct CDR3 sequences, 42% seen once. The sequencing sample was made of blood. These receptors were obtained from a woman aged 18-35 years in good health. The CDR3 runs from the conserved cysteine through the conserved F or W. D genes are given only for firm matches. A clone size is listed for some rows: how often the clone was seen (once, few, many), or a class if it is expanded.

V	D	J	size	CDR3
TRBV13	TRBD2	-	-	CASSSLMAGGEETQYF
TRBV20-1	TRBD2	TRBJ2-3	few	CSAALGTAGAVDTQYF
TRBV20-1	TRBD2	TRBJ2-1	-	CSGVAGGNNEQFF
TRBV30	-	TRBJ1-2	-	CAWSLGYGYTF
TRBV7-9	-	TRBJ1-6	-	CASSPKGIYNSPLHF
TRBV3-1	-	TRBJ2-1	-	CASSPRGTPRRSSYNEQFF
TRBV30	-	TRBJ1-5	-	CAWEKGRAQHF
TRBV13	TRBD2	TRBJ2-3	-	CASSLYGGGAGATQYF
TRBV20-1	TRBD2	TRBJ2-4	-	CSAIRLAGSKNIQYF
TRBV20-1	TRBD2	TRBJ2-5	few	CSARGEIAGIWAEKETQYF
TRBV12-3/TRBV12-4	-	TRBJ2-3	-	CASSSTAGTDTDTQYF
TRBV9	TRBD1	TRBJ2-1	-	CASSLNTGDNEQFF
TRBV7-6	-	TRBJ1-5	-	CASSLMADSNQPQHF
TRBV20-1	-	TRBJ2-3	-	CSAKAAGSAREYF
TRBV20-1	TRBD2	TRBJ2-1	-	CSAREWAGGDYNEQFF
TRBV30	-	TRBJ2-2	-	CAWSAGELFF
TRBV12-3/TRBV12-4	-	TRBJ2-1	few	CASRAGTYNEQFF
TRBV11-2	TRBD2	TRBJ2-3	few	CASSLDWTRSSTDTQYF
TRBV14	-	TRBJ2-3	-	CASSQDWRLGDAQYF
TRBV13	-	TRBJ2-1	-	CASSSEQGGETQFF
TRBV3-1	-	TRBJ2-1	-	CASSLEWASYKEQFF
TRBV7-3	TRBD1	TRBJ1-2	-	CASSPGQGYDYTF
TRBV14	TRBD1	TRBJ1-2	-	CASSRDRPSNYGYTF